This TCR beta chain was recorded in a study of shared clonotypes between healthy human individuals. Study-level findings and limits: Donor scarcity curtailed the genetic and exposure-history diversity represented herein.

About 30,000 T cell genomes, or roughly 200 ng DNA, went into the sorted-subset replicate PCRs. Using immunoSEQ multiplex PCR, the repertoire was profiled, and TCRdb retains in-frame clones only, with some absent. The repertoire holds fewer than 1 million clones, with 90% to 97% as singletons. Notes on this clone: Its antigen remains unidentified.

The ends were cut back, 7 bases at V and 7 bases at J, with 14 bases in the middle. CDR3 length equals 13 residues. CDR1 is SGHAT and CDR2 is FQNNGV in the germline V gene. Positively selected for CCR7, the CD45RO-negative cells used as naive CD8 cells excluded terminally differentiated effector memory CD45RA+ cells. The chain combines TRBV11-2 with TRBJ2-1; D is perhaps TRBD2 (6 bases). This sequence was found in a man aged 25-45 years in good health. The sample comprised naive CD8+ T cells sorted from blood. The CDR3 is CASMAGTENEQFF. The CDR3 DNA is TGTGCCAGCATGGCGGGGACCGAAAATGAGCAGTTCTTC.